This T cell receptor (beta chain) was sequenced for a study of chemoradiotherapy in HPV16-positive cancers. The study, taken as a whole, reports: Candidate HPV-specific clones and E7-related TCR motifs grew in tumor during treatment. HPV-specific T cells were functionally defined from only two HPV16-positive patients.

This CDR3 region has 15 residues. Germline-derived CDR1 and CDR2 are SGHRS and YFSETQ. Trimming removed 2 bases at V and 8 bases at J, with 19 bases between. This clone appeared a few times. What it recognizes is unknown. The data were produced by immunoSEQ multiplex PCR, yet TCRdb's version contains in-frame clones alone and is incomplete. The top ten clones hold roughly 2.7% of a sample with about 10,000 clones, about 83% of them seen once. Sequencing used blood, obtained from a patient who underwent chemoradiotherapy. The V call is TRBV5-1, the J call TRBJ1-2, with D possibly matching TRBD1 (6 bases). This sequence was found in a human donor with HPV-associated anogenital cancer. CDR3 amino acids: CASSLKMDSPGGYTF. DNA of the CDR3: TGCGCCAGCAGCTTAAAAATGGACAGCCCGGGGGGCTACACCTTC.